Following are 27 T cell receptor beta chains from one sample sequenced in a study of OX40 agonist ivuxolimab in advanced cancers. Libraries came from the immunoSEQ multiplex PCR assay. Held by TCRdb, this immuneACCESS table contains in-frame sequences only and omits some clones. Under half of the omission traces to an unresolved V gene where checked; the cause of the rest is unknown. The sample table holds tens of thousands of clones, of which just under 85% were seen once. The ten top clones hold 1.5% to 2% of the sample. The sample in question was CD4+ or CD8+ T cells sorted from blood, obtained in a trial of the OX40 agonist ivuxolimab. The source of these receptors is an adult with an advanced solid tumor such as melanoma, head and neck, liver or kidney cancer.

The count of this clone is one. The chain joins TRBV18 to TRBJ1-1; the D gene is possibly TRBD1 (5 bases). Germline V gene data show CDR1 as KGHSH and CDR2 as LQKENI. There are 14 residues in the CDR3. V lost 6 bases and J lost 0, with 11 bases in between. This CDR3 is CASSPDTLNTEAFF. The CDR3 DNA is TGTGCCAGCTCCCCGGACACCTTGAACACTGAAGCTTTCTTT.

The chain combines TRBV11-3 with TRBJ2-5; D gene ambiguous. CDR3 size: 14 residues. Looked up from germline, CDR1 is SGHNT and CDR2 is YENEEA. V lost 5 bases and J 4 bases, leaving 14 bases between the germline ends. The CDR3 loop is CASSPTARPETQYF. In nucleotides, the CDR3 is TGTGCCAGCAGCCCGACCGCACGACCAGAGACCCAGTACTTC.

This clone was counted only a few times. The rearrangement links TRBV5-6 to TRBJ2-7; 8 bases agree with TRBD1. This CDR3 region has 14 residues. V lost 0 bases and J lost 6; bases outside the gene matches: 5. In germline, CDR1 is SGHDT, CDR2 YYEEEE. CDR3 residues: CASSLGTGLGEQYF. The CDR3 DNA reads as TGTGCCAGCAGCTTGGGGACAGGGCTGGGCGAGCAGTACTTC.

The chain couples TRBV10-3 to TRBJ2-7, with TRBD2 identical over 11 bases. Germline lookup yields CDR1 ENHRY and CDR2 SYGVKD. CDR3 length: 15 residues. J gave up 1 base and V 2 bases, and 1 base lay outside the gene matches. CDR3 nucleotides: TGTGCCATCAGTGAGGGGACTAGCGGTTCCTACGAGCAGTACTTC. Encoded protein: CAISEGTSGSYEQYF.

This chain links TRBV11-2 with TRBJ1-2, with D tentatively TRBD1 (6 bases). This CDR3 has 12 amino acids. The V end was cut by 1 base, the J end by 14 bases, with 14 bases between. CDR1 SGHAT and CDR2 FQNNGV come from the germline V gene. CDR3 amino acids: CASSLGSTGHTF. DNA of the CDR3: TGTGCCAGCAGCTTAGGTTCGACAGGTCATACCTTC. The full variable domain, in which reference TRBV11-2 and TRBJ1-2 provide the parts outside the CDR3, is EAGVAQSPRYKIIEKRQSVAFWCNPISGHATLYWYQQILGQGPKLLIQFQNNGVVDDSQLPKDRFSAERLKGVDSTLKIQPAKLEDSAVYLCASSLGSTGHTFGSGTRLTVV.

The CDR3 DNA sequence: TGTGCCAGTATTGGACAGCCCTACGAGCAGTACTTC. This codes for CASIGQPYEQYF. V gene TRBV19 combines with J gene TRBJ2-7; tentative D call: TRBD1 (6 bases). The length of the CDR3 is 12 residues. Between the trimmed V and J ends, which lost 7 bases and 2 bases, there was a span of 9 bases. Germline CDR1 LNHDA, CDR2 SQIVND (reference sequence). Full variable domain (outside the CDR3, taken from reference TRBV19 and TRBJ2-7): DGGITQSPKYLFRKEGQNVTLSCEQNLNHDAMYWYRQDPGQGLRLIYYSQIVNDFQKGDIAEGYSVSREKKESFPLTVTSAQKNPTAFYLCASIGQPYEQYFGPGTRLTVT.

This chain uses TRBV11-3 with TRBJ2-2; D is uncertain. V lost 1 base and J lost 1, with 10 bases in between. Per the germline V gene, CDR1 is SGHNT and CDR2 is YENEEA. This CDR3 has 16 residues. The CDR3 region has the DNA TGTGCCAGCAGCTTAGCCCCACTGGAGAACACCGGGGAGCTGTTTTTT. This codes for CASSLAPLENTGELFF. The whole variable domain, remainder taken from reference TRBV11-3 and TRBJ2-2, is EAGVVQSPRYKIIEKKQPVAFWCNPISGHNTLYWYLQNLGQGPELLIRYENEEAVDDSQLPKDRFSAERLKGVDSTLKIQPAELGDSAVYLCASSLAPLENTGELFFGEGSRLTVL.

The chain couples TRBV7-2 to TRBJ1-5; D is undetermined. Germline CDR1 and CDR2: SGHTA and FQGNSA. Trimming took 0 bases from V and 7 from J, leaving 7 bases between them. The CDR3 runs to 13 residues. The CDR3 loop reads CASSLAPGQPQHF. CDR3 DNA: TGTGCCAGCAGCTTAGCGCCAGGACAGCCCCAGCATTTT. Complete variable domain (other parts from reference TRBV7-2 and TRBJ1-5): GAGVSQSPSNKVTEKGKDVELRCDPISGHTALYWYRQSLGQGLEFLIYFQGNSAPDKSGLPSDRFSAERTGGSVSTLTIQRTQQEDSAVYLCASSLAPGQPQHFGDGTRLSIL.

The V gene is TRBV14, the J gene TRBJ2-3; the match to TRBD2 covers 10 bases. Germline assignment: CDR1 SGHDN and CDR2 FVKESK. The CDR3 extends over 15 amino acids. With 2 bases clipped from V and 3 bases from J, the junction kept 2 bases outside the gene matches. CDR3 sequence: CASSQPGLATDTQYF. The CDR3 DNA reads TGTGCCAGCAGCCAACCGGGACTAGCGACAGATACGCAGTATTTT.

As to this clone: The junction does not match germline at one end; this may be a read error. The CDR3 sequence: CASSLAPGVNTGELFF. The CDR3 DNA reads as TGTGCTAGCAGCTTAGCGCCAGGGGTTAACACCGGGGAGCTGTTTTTT. This chain links TRBV7-7 with TRBJ2-2, with D maybe TRBD1 (6 bases). This CDR3 is built from 16 residues. Germline V gene sequence: CDR1 SSHAT, CDR2 FNYEAQ (reference sequence).

The V call is TRBV9, the J call TRBJ2-1, with D unresolved. Between the trimmed V and J ends, which lost 0 bases and 0 bases, there was a span of 7 bases. CDR3 length: 15 amino acids. Germline-derived CDR1 and CDR2 are SGDLS and YYNGEE. CDR3: CASSVGAVSYNEQFF. The CDR3 coding sequence is TGTGCCAGCAGCGTAGGGGCGGTCTCCTACAATGAGCAGTTCTTC.

This clone was recorded once. The chain recombines TRBV14 with TRBJ2-7; TRBD1 matches at 10 bases. The CDR3 loop spans 15 amino acids. Looked up from germline, CDR1 is SGHDN and CDR2 is FVKESK. J lost 2 bases, V lost 4 bases, and 5 bases had no gene match. CDR3 residues: CASSPPGQGAYEQYF. The CDR3 DNA reads TGTGCCAGCAGCCCCCCAGGACAGGGGGCCTACGAGCAGTACTTC.

The DNA for the CDR3 is TGTGCCAGCAGGTCCCGGGACGGAACCTACGAGCAGTACTTC. This gives the protein CASRSRDGTYEQYF. The gene calls are TRBV6-5 and TRBJ2-7, with D perhaps TRBD1 or TRBD2 (5 bases each). The CDR3 totals 14 residues. V dropped 6 bases and J dropped 2 bases, with 14 bases sitting between them. Germline CDR1 is MNHEY and CDR2 is SVGAGI.

The CDR3 DNA follows: TGCGCCAGCAGCAGGACAGGGGGCGACGGGGAGCTGTTTTTT. It yields the protein CASSRTGGDGELFF. V is TRBV5-1 and J is TRBJ2-2; TRBD1 matches 11 bases. Germline CDR1 reads SGHRS; CDR2 reads YFSETQ. The CDR3 runs to 14 residues. J was trimmed by 7 bases and V by 4 bases; bases with no gene match: 3. The entire variable domain, with the rest obtained from reference TRBV5-1 and TRBJ2-2, is as follows: KAGVTQTPRYLIKTRGQQVTLSCSPISGHRSVSWYQQTPGQGLQFLFEYFSETQRNKGNFPGRFSGRQFSNSRSEMNVSTLELGDSALYLCASSRTGGDGELFFGEGSRLTVL.

The V and J genes are TRBV5-6 and TRBJ2-1, with 7 bases fitting TRBD2. The CDR3 runs 16 residues. V shed 5 bases, J shed 1 base, and the junction held 9 bases outside the gene matches. The germline CDR1 and CDR2 sequences are SGHDT and YYEEEE. CDR3 nucleotides: TGTGCCAGCAGTTCGATCGGGGGGAAATCCTACAATGAGCAGTTCTTC. This codes for CASSSIGGKSYNEQFF.

The rearrangement joins TRBV14 to TRBJ2-1, with TRBD2 matching over 7 bases. From germline, CDR1 is SGHDN and CDR2 FVKESK. J gave up 8 bases and V 0 bases, and 7 bases lay outside the gene matches. The CDR3 totals 15 residues. The CDR3 spells CASSQDRDYVDEQFF. CDR3 in DNA: TGTGCCAGCAGCCAAGACCGGGACTACGTTGATGAGCAGTTCTTC.

The CDR3 bases are TGTGCCAGCAGCTCCCGTCAAGCGGGGGGGAACACCGGGGAGCTGTTTTTT. Translating gives CASSSRQAGGNTGELFF. The V and J genes are TRBV7-3 and TRBJ2-2; 9 bases match TRBD2. CDR3 length equals 17 residues. Per germline, CDR1 SGHTA and CDR2 FQGTGA. With V trimmed by 4 bases and J by 1 base, 7 bases remained unmatched.

This sequence joins TRBV7-5 and TRBJ2-7; the D call in the table, TRBD2, was not verified against the DNA. TRBV7-5 is designated a pseudogene. The CDR3 is made up of 13 amino acids. The CDR3 spells CVRSLWEGDEQYF. The DNA for the CDR3 is TGTGTCAGAAGCTTATGGGAGGGTGACGAGCAGTACTTC.

The chain links TRBV5-6 to TRBJ1-2; 8 bases align to TRBD1. CDR3 length equals 14 residues. Germline-derived CDR1 and CDR2 are SGHDT and YYEEEE. The ends lost 4 bases at V and 3 bases at J; junction bases unmatched: 5. CDR3 region: CASSPGTGHYGYTF. Written as DNA, the CDR3 is TGTGCCAGCAGCCCCGGGACAGGTCACTATGGCTACACCTTC.

This clone was seen a handful of times. This chain links TRBV4-1 with TRBJ1-5, with D maybe TRBD1 (5 bases). Deletions cut 4 bases from V and 0 bases from J, with 7 bases between. The germline V gene has CDR1 MGHRA and CDR2 YSYEKL. The CDR3 sequence is 14 residues long. The CDR3 here is CASSPGGSNQPQHF. CDR3 nucleotides: TGCGCCAGCAGCCCGGGGGGTAGCAATCAGCCCCAGCATTTT.

This chain connects TRBV5-1 to TRBJ2-7; D gene unclear. The germline gives CDR1 SGHRS, CDR2 YFSETQ. V was cut by 5 bases and J by 0 bases, with 9 bases left in between. The CDR3 consists of 13 residues. The CDR3 DNA reads as TGCGCCAGCAGTCCCATGACCTCCTACGAGCAGTACTTC. It encodes CASSPMTSYEQYF.

The V and J genes are TRBV28 and TRBJ2-1; D is possibly TRBD1 or TRBD2 (6 bases each). The CDR3 runs to 18 residues. V was shortened by 2 bases and J by 7 bases, with 24 bases between the two germline ends. Germline values: CDR1 MDHEN, CDR2 SYDVKM. CDR3: CASSLAPLSGGATNEQFF. The DNA for the CDR3 is TGTGCCAGCAGTTTAGCCCCCTTGTCCGGGGGCGCGACGAATGAGCAGTTCTTC. Full variable domain (remainder filled in from reference TRBV28 and TRBJ2-1): DVKVTQSSRYLVKRTGEKVFLECVQDMDHENMFWYRQDPGLGLRLIYFSYDVKMKEKGDIPEGYSVSREKKERFSLILESASTNQTSMYLCASSLAPLSGGATNEQFFGPGTRLTVL.

The chain carries TRBV5-1 and TRBJ2-7; TRBD1 agrees at 8 bases. CDR3 length equals 15 residues. Trimming at V came to 0 bases and at J to 6 bases, leaving 8 bases not matched to a gene. CDR1 is SGHRS and CDR2 is YFSETQ in the germline V gene. CDR3 DNA sequence: TGCGCCAGCAGCTTGGGGGCAGGGGGCTCGTCCGAGCAGTACTTC. It yields the protein CASSLGAGGSSEQYF.

A note on this clone: Other DNA sequences from this sample encode an identical CDR3 as well. The chain combines TRBV5-1 with TRBJ2-7, with TRBD1 identical over 10 bases. The CDR3 has 15 amino acids. V shed 6 bases and J 5 bases; nucleotides not matched to a gene: 11. Per germline, CDR1 SGHRS and CDR2 YFSETQ. In DNA, the CDR3 is TGCGCCAGCACCCGTGACGGGACAGGGGTGCACGAGCAGTACTTC. Its protein product is CASTRDGTGVHEQYF.

V and J are TRBV7-3 and TRBJ2-7, with 14 bases fitting TRBD2. The length of the CDR3 is 16 residues. Germline V CDR1 and CDR2: SGHTA, FQGTGA. Trimming took 2 bases from V and 4 from J; bases not matched to a gene: 4. The CDR3 nucleotides are TGTGCCAGCAGCTTAGAGGGGACTAGCGGGAGTTACGAGCAGTACTTC. This translates into CASSLEGTSGSYEQYF.

The J gene is TRBJ1-2, the V gene TRBV2, with a weak D call TRBD1 (5 bases). In germline, CDR1 is SNHLY, CDR2 FYNNEI. Trimming took 11 bases from V and 0 from J, leaving 13 bases between them. This CDR3 has 13 amino acids. CDR3 loop: CAGGGMSNYGYTF. CDR3 DNA sequence: TGTGCCGGGGGAGGCATGTCTAACTATGGCTACACCTTC.

The chain carries TRBV28 and TRBJ2-1; the D is unclear. Germline values: CDR1 MDHEN, CDR2 SYDVKM. The CDR3 loop spans 14 amino acids. V lost 1 base, J lost 2 bases, and 6 bases lay in between. In nucleotides, the CDR3 is TGTGCCAGCAGTTTATCTCGGGCCTACAATGAGCAGTTCTTC. Translation: CASSLSRAYNEQFF.